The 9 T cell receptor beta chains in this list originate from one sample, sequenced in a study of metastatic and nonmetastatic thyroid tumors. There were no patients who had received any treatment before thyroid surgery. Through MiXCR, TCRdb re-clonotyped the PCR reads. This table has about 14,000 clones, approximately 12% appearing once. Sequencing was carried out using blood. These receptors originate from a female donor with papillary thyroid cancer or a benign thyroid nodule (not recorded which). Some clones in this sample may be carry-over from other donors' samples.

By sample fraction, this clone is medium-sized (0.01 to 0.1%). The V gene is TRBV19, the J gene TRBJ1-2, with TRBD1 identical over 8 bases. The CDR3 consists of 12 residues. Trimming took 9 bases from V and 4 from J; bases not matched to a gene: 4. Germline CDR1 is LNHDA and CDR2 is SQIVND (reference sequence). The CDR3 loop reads CASNTGGYGYTF. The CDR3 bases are TGTGCCAGCAATACAGGGGGCTATGGCTACACCTTC.

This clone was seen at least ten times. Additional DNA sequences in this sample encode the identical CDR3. CDR3 loop: CASSLAGGWNTGELFF. The CDR3, as DNA: TGTGCCAGCAGCTTAGCCGGGGGCTGGAACACCGGGGAGCTGTTTTTT. The chain couples TRBV7-2 to TRBJ2-2; D tentatively reads TRBD1 or TRBD2 (6 bases each). Deletions cut 0 bases from V and 1 base from J, with 9 bases between. CDR1 and CDR2 from the germline V gene are SGHTA and FQGNSA. This CDR3 is built from 16 residues.

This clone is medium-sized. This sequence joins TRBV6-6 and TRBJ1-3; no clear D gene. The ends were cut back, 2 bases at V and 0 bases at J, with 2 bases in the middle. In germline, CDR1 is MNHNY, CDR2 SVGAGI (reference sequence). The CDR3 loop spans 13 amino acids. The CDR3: CASSYVSGNTIYF. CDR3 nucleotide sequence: TGTGCCAGCAGTTACGTCTCTGGAAACACCATATATTTT.

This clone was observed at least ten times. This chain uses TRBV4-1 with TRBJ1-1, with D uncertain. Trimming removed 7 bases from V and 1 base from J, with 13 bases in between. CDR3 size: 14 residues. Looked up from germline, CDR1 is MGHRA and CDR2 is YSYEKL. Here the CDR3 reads CASKGPLKNTEAFF. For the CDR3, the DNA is TGCGCCAGCAAAGGCCCCCTAAAGAACACTGAAGCTTTCTTT.

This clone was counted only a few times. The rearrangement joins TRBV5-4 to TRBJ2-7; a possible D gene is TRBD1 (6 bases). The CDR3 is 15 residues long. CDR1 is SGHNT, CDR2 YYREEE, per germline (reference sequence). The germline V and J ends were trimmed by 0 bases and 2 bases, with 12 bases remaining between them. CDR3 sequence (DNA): TGTGCCAGCAGCTTGGCCAAGGGACAAGCCTACGAGCAGTACTTC. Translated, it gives CASSLAKGQAYEQYF.

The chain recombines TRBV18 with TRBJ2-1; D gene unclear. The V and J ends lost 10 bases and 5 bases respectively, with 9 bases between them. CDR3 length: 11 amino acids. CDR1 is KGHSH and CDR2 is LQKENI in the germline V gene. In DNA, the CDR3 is TGTGCCACGGTGCGGAACAATGAGCAGTTCTTC. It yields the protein CATVRNNEQFF.

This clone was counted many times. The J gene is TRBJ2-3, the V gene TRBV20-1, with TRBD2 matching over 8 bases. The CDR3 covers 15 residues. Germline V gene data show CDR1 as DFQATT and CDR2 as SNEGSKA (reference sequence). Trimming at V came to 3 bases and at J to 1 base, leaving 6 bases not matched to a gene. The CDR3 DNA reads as TGCAGTGCTAGCCCTGCGACTAGCGGCACAGATACGCAGTATTTT. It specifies CSASPATSGTDTQYF.

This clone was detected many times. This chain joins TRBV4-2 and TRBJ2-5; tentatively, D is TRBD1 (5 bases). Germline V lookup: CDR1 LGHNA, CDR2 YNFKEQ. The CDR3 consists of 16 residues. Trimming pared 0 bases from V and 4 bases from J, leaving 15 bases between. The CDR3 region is CASSQEVGQGRETQYF. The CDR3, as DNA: TGTGCCAGCAGCCAAGAAGTGGGGCAGGGAAGAGAGACCCAGTACTTC.

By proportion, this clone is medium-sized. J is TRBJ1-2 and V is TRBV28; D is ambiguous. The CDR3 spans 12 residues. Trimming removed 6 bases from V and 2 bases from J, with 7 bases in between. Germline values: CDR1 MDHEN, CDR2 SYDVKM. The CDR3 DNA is TGTGCCAGCAGACCATCAAACTATGGCTACACCTTC. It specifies CASRPSNYGYTF.